Each of the 10 T cell receptor beta chains below was sequenced from the same sample in a study of monozygotic twins with inflammatory bowel disease. TCRdb derives one entry per CDR3 protein from the 5' RACE reads, leaving out DNA. Its table lists 400,000 or so distinct CDR3 sequences. Sequences were obtained from blood. These receptors were collected from a human donor with ulcerative colitis or Crohn's disease, or a healthy co-twin of an affected twin (not recorded which).

V usage is TRBV28 and J usage is TRBJ2-7; TCRdb reports TRBD2, a call that lacks DNA to check it against. The CDR3 consists of 15 residues. Germline V gene sequence: CDR1 MDHEN, CDR2 SYDVKM. CDR3 protein: CASSFVGTPSYEQYF.

This chain connects TRBV10-3 to TRBJ2-5; TCRdb picks TRBD1, but there is no DNA to check that call. Looked up from germline, CDR1 is ENHRY and CDR2 is SYGVKD. The CDR3 is 14 amino acids. This CDR3 is CAISVGGGEETQYF.

V is TRBV2 and J is TRBJ2-1; TCRdb's assignment of TRBD1 cannot be checked, as there is no DNA. CDR1 and CDR2 (germline): SNHLY, FYNNEI. The CDR3 contains 14 residues. The CDR3 spells CASFFGQGDNEQFF.

The CDR3 region is CASSFGLSGELFF. The J gene is TRBJ2-2, the V gene TRBV7-3; the TRBD2 assignment by TCRdb is unverifiable without DNA. The CDR3 consists of 13 residues. Germline V CDR1 and CDR2: SGHTA, FQGTGA.

This rearrangement joins TRBV7-2 to TRBJ1-1; TCRdb designates TRBD1, a call that cannot be tested without DNA. The CDR3 extends over 13 amino acids. The germline gives CDR1 SGHTA, CDR2 FQGNSA. CDR3 protein: CASSLESGVEAFF.

The rearrangement joins TRBV28 to TRBJ2-1; TCRdb's D call, TRBD1, is unchecked because there is no DNA. Looked up from germline, CDR1 is MDHEN and CDR2 is SYDVKM. The CDR3 sequence is 15 residues long. This CDR3 reads CASSQGGASYNEQFF.

The rearrangement joins TRBV5-6 to TRBJ2-1; TCRdb's D gene call, TRBD2, goes unchecked for lack of DNA. There are 16 residues in the CDR3. Germline loops: CDR1 SGHDT, CDR2 YYEEEE. CDR3: CASSLKITSLGGEQFF.

The chain carries TRBV6-5 and TRBJ2-1. CDR3 size: 13 residues. CDR1 is MNHEY, CDR2 SVGAGI, per germline. This CDR3 reads CASRLDRAGEQFF.

The chain combines TRBV12-3 or TRBV12-4 with TRBJ1-2; TCRdb's D gene call, TRBD1, goes unchecked for lack of DNA. The CDR3 sequence is 12 residues long. This CDR3 reads CASTPPGYGYTF.

The chain recombines TRBV6-1 with TRBJ2-7; TCRdb selects TRBD1, and the lack of DNA leaves this call unchecked. CDR1 MNHNS and CDR2 SASEGT come from the germline V gene. CDR3 length equals 16 residues. CDR3 loop: CASSEAAGLSSYEQYF.